Listed below are T cell receptor beta chains from one sample, sequenced in a study of blood T cells in healthy people across ages. TCRdb re-called the 5' RACE reads through MiXCR, storing one row per CDR3 protein. This sample has fewer than 2,000,000 distinct CDR3 sequences; about 31% occur once, and the top ten carry 10% to 12%. The specimen was blood. These receptors were taken from a woman younger than 45 in good health. The CDR3 runs from the conserved cysteine through the conserved F or W. D genes are given only for firm matches. Clone size is shown for a subset of rows, as once, few, many or a class of expanded clone.

D gene	V gene	clone size	J gene	CDR3 DNA	CDR3 protein
.	TRBV11-1	.	TRBJ1-1	TGTGCCAGCAGCCGCTTCGGGCAGACTAACACTGAAGCTTTCTTT	CASSRFGQTNTEAFF
.	TRBV27	.	TRBJ1-1	TGTGCCAGCAGTGTTATAGGGGGGGACACTGAAGCTTTCTTT	CASSVIGGDTEAFF
.	TRBV2	.	TRBJ2-3	TGTGCCAGCAGGCCCGTCCAGGCGTCGGTAGATACGCAGTATTTT	CASRPVQASVDTQYF
.	TRBV6-2/TRBV6-3	.	TRBJ2-7	TGTGCCAGCAGTTACGTGCATGGACTTCCATTCTACGAGCAGTACTTC	CASSYVHGLPFYEQYF
TRBD2	TRBV7-2	.	TRBJ2-3	TGTGCCAGCAGCAAGGGACTAGCGGGGGGGCCTAGCACAGATACGCAGTATTTT	CASSKGLAGGPSTDTQYF
TRBD2	TRBV9	.	TRBJ2-1	TGTGCCAGCAGCCCAGAGGGACTAGTTCTTTACAATGAGCAGTTCTTC	CASSPEGLVLYNEQFF
TRBD2	TRBV7-2	.	TRBJ2-1	TGTGCTAGCAGCTTTGGCGGGAGCGCCAATGAGCAGTTCTTC	CASSFGGSANEQFF
TRBD1	TRBV5-1	.	TRBJ1-2	TGCGCCAGCAGGCCAATCAAACAAGGGACAGGGGGCAACTATGGCTACACCTTC	CASRPIKQGTGGNYGYTF
.	TRBV10-3	.	TRBJ2-5	TGTGCCCCTAAGGGAGCGGAGATACAAGAGACCCAGTACTTC	CAPKGAEIQETQYF
TRBD1	TRBV24-1	many	TRBJ2-5	TGTGCCACCAGTGATCCGCGGACAGGCCAAGAGACCCAGTACTTC	CATSDPRTGQETQYF
TRBD2	TRBV3-1	many	TRBJ2-7	TGTGCCAGCAGCCAAGGGCGACTAGCGGGAGTCGAGCAGTACTTC	CASSQGRLAGVEQYF
.	TRBV6-5	many	TRBJ2-5	TGTGCCAGCAGTTACGGGAAGACCCAGTACTTC	CASSYGKTQYF
.	TRBV6-5	few	TRBJ2-3	TGTGCCAGCAGTTTTAACAGGCTCAACACAGATACGCAGTATTTT	CASSFNRLNTDTQYF
TRBD2	TRBV20-1	few	TRBJ2-7	TGCAGTGCTCAACTAGCGACCTCCTACGAGCAGTACTTC	CSAQLATSYEQYF
TRBD1	TRBV29-1	.	TRBJ1-1	TGCAGCGCGGGGTCCGACAGGGTGAACACTGAAGCTTTCTTT	CSAGSDRVNTEAFF
TRBD2	TRBV2	.	TRBJ2-2	TGTGCCAGCAGTGTGACTAGCGGGAGGGCCCTGGGCACCGGGGAGCTGTTTTTT	CASSVTSGRALGTGELFF
TRBD2	TRBV5-1	.	TRBJ2-3	TGCGCCAGCAGCTTTAAAGCTAGCGGGGGGGCCGTAGATACGCAGTATTTT	CASSFKASGGAVDTQYF
.	TRBV4-1	.	TRBJ2-4	TGCGCCAGCAGCCAAGATCCCAGGTCTGGTATTCAGTACTTC	CASSQDPRSGIQYF
TRBD1	TRBV9	.	TRBJ2-2	TGTGCCAGCAGCGGGGGGACAGCTAACACCGGGGAGCTGTTTTTT	CASSGGTANTGELFF
TRBD1	TRBV12-3/TRBV12-4	.	TRBJ2-4	TGTGCCAGCAGTTTAAGGGACAGGGGAAACATTCAGTACTTC	CASSLRDRGNIQYF
TRBD2	TRBV7-6	.	TRBJ2-7	TGTGCCAGCAGCCAGCACCCCGTGCTAGCGGGGGACGCCTACGAGCAGTACTTC	CASSQHPVLAGDAYEQYF
.	TRBV7-9	few	TRBJ2-5	TGTGCCAGCACGCTGGCCGGGACATTAGGGGTATTTGGAGAGACCCAGTACTTC	CASTLAGTLGVFGETQYF
TRBD2	TRBV7-9	many	TRBJ2-5	TGTGCCAGCAAGTCGGGAGGGGGAGAGACCCAGTACTTC	CASKSGGGETQYF
.	TRBV20-1	few	TRBJ2-1	TGCAGTGCTAGCCGGGGAGGTAGCGGTACTGCTAATGAGCAGTTCTTC	CSASRGGSGTANEQFF
TRBD2	TRBV20-1	many	TRBJ2-1	TGCAGTGCTTCACTAGCGGGAGTTTCAAATGAGCAGTTCTTC	CSASLAGVSNEQFF
.	TRBV9	.	TRBJ2-1	TGTGTCAGCAGCGTAGGGCCCCAGGGTGGCAATGAGCAGTTCTTC	CVSSVGPQGGNEQFF
.	TRBV20-1	.	TRBJ2-6	TGCAGTGCTAGCCTACCGAGGGGAGCTGGGGCCAACGTCCTGACTTTC	CSASLPRGAGANVLTF
TRBD1	TRBV12-3/TRBV12-4	.	TRBJ2-5	TGTGCCAGCAGTTTGGACGACAGGGGCGCTAAAGAGACCCAGTACTTC	CASSLDDRGAKETQYF
TRBD2	TRBV15	.	TRBJ2-2	TGTGCCACCAGCAGGGACGTGACTAGCTCGAACACCGGGGAGCTGTTTTTT	CATSRDVTSSNTGELFF
TRBD1	TRBV5-1	.	TRBJ1-1	TGCGCCAGCAGCGTAACGGGACAGGAGGCCACTGAAGCTTTCTTT	CASSVTGQEATEAFF
.	TRBV12-3/TRBV12-4	.	TRBJ2-7	TGTGCCAGCAGTTTTGTGGGGTACAATGAGCAGTACTTC	CASSFVGYNEQYF
.	TRBV4-1	many	TRBJ1-2	TGCGCCAGCAGCCAAGTTCGCCCCAGCTCCGGAAACTATGGCTACACCTTC	CASSQVRPSSGNYGYTF
.	TRBV2	.	TRBJ2-3	TGTGCCAGCAGTGGTCGCGCCGGATCCACGATCGGGTATACGCAGTATTTT	CASSGRAGSTIGYTQYF
.	TRBV27	few	TRBJ1-5	TGTGCCAGCAGTCCAGTACAATACCAGCCCCAGCATTTT	CASSPVQYQPQHF
TRBD2	TRBV10-3	.	TRBJ2-3	TGTGCCATCAGTGACGGGACTAGCGGAGGCGCAGATACGCAGTATTTT	CAISDGTSGGADTQYF
TRBD2	TRBV29-1	few	TRBJ2-1	TGCAGCGTTAGGACTAGCGGGACGAACTACAATGAGCAGTTCTTC	CSVRTSGTNYNEQFF
TRBD2	TRBV20-1	few	TRBJ2-7	TGCAGTGCTTTAATCGGGACTAGAACCTACGAGCAGTACTTC	CSALIGTRTYEQYF
.	TRBV5-1	many	TRBJ2-3	TGCGCCAGCAGCTTGTTACAGGGTAGGACAGATACGCAGTATTTT	CASSLLQGRTDTQYF
.	TRBV20-1	few	TRBJ1-1	TGCAGTGCTAGAGATCCACGGGGCGTTTCCCTACCTGAAGCTTTCTTT	CSARDPRGVSLPEAFF
.	TRBV7-8	.	TRBJ2-7	TGTGCCAGCAGCTCTAACGTCGATTTAGCCTACGAGCAGTACTTC	CASSSNVDLAYEQYF
.	TRBV5-1	.	TRBJ2-1	TGCGCCAGCAGCCGGGGGGGACAGGGCTACAATGAGCAGTTCTTC	CASSRGGQGYNEQFF
.	TRBV19	.	TRBJ2-6	TGTGCCAGTAGTATCTCGCAGGCCAACGTCCTGACTTTC	CASSISQANVLTF
.	TRBV20-1	many	TRBJ2-5	TGCAGTGCGGAACCAGGGGGGGAGACCCAGTACTTC	CSAEPGGETQYF
.	TRBV20-1	.	TRBJ1-2	TGCAGTGCTAGGCGGTATACTAACTATGGCTACACCTTC	CSARRYTNYGYTF
.	TRBV20-1	few	TRBJ1-4	TGCAGTGCTACCTGGGGAGAAAAACTGTTTTTT	CSATWGEKLFF
TRBD2	TRBV20-1	.	TRBJ2-3	TGCGGTGCTCTCAGACTAGCGGGGGCGGTGGATACGCAGTATTTT	CGALRLAGAVDTQYF
.	TRBV12-3/TRBV12-4	.	TRBJ1-2	TGTGCCAGCAGTTTTGGTCACAGCTATGGCTACACCTTC	CASSFGHSYGYTF
.	TRBV5-1	once	TRBJ2-5	TGCGCCAGCAGCTTGGCCTCGAACACCTACCAAGAGACCCAGTACTTC	CASSLASNTYQETQYF
.	TRBV6-2/TRBV6-3	.	TRBJ2-3	TGTGCCAGCAGCGGGCCTCCCGACCCAGATACGCAGTATTTT	CASSGPPDPDTQYF
TRBD1	TRBV29-1	.	TRBJ2-7	TGCAGCGTTGAAAGGGACAGGTACGAGCAGTACTTC	CSVERDRYEQYF
TRBD1	TRBV18	.	TRBJ2-7	TGTGCCAGCTCATTTCCGACAGGGAGCGCCTACGAGCAGCACTTC	CASSFPTGSAYEQHF
TRBD2	TRBV27	.	TRBJ2-1	TGTGCCAGCAGTTTAGCGGGGGGGTTAGGTGTTAATGAGCAGTTCTTC	CASSLAGGLGVNEQFF
TRBD1	TRBV19	.	TRBJ1-6	TGTGCCAGTAGTTCGCTACAGGGGCAGAATTCACCCCTCCACTTT	CASSSLQGQNSPLHF